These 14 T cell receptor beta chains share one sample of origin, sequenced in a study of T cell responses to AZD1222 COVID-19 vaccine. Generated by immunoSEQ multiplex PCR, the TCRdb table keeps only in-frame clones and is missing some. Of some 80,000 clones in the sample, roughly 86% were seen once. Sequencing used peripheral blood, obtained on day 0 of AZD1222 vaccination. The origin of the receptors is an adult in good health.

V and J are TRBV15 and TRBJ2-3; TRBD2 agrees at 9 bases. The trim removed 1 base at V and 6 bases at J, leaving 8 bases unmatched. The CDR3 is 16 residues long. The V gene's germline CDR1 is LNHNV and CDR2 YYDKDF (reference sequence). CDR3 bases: TGTGCCACCAGCAGAGGCGAGCGGGGGGCGGGGGATACGCAGTATTTT. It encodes CATSRGERGAGDTQYF.

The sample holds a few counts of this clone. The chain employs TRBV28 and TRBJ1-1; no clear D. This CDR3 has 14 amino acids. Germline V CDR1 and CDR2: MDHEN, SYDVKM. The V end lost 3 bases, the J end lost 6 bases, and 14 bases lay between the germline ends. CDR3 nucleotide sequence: TGTGCCAGCAGTTTCGGGCTGGGTGTCGCTGAAGCTTTCTTT. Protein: CASSFGLGVAEAFF.

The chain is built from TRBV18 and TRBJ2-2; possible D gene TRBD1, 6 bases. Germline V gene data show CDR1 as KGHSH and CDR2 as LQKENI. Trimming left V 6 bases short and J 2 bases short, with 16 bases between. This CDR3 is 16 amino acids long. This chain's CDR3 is CASSQGQIPNTGELFF. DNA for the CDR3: TGTGCCAGCTCCCAAGGACAGATCCCAAACACCGGGGAGCTGTTTTTT.

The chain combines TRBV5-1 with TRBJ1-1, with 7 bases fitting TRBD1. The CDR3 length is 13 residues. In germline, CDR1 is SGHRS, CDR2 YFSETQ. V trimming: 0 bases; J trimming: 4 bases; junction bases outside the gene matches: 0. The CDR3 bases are TGCGCCAGCAGCTTGGAGGGGGCCACTGAAGCTTTCTTT. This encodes CASSLEGATEAFF.

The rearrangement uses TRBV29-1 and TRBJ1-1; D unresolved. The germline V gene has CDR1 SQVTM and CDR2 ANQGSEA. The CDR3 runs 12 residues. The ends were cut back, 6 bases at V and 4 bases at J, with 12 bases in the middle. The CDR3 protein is CSVKEVGTEAFF. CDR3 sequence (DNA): TGCAGCGTGAAAGAAGTGGGCACTGAAGCTTTCTTT.

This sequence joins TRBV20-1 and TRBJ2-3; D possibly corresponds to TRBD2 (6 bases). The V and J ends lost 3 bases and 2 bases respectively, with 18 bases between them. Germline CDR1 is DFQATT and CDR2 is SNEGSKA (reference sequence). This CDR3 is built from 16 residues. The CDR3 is CSASGEAASYTDTQYF. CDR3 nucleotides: TGCAGTGCTAGTGGGGAGGCCGCGTCCTACACAGATACGCAGTATTTT.

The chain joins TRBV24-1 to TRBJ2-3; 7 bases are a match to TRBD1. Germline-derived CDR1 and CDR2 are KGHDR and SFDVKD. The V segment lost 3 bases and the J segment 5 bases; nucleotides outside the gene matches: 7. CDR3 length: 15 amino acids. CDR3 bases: TGTGCCACCAGTGATCTCAGGGGGACGGGAGATACGCAGTATTTT. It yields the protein CATSDLRGTGDTQYF.

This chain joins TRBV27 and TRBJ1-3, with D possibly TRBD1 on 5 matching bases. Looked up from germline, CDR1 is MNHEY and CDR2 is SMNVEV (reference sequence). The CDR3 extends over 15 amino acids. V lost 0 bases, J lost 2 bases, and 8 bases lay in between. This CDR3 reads CASSLSQGAGNTIYF. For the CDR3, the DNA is TGTGCCAGCAGTTTATCGCAGGGCGCTGGAAACACCATATATTTT.

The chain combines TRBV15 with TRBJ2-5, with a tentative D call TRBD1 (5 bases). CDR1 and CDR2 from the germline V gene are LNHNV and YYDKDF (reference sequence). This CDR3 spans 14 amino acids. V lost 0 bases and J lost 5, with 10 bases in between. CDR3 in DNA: TGTGCCACCAGCAGAGATGCCAGGGCGGAGACCCAGTACTTC. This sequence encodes CATSRDARAETQYF.

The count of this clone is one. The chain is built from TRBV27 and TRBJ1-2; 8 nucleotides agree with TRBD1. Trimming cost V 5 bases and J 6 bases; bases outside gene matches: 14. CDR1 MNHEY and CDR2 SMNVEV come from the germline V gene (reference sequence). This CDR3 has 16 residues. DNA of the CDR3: TGTGCCAGCAGTAAAGGACAGGGACCCATGCTCGATGGCTACACCTTC. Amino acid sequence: CASSKGQGPMLDGYTF.

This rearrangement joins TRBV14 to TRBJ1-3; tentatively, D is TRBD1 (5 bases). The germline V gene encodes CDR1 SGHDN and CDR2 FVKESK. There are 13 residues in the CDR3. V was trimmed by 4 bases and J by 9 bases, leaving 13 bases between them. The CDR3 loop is CASSRDPLATIYF. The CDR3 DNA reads TGTGCCAGCAGCCGGGACCCCTTGGCCACCATATATTTT.

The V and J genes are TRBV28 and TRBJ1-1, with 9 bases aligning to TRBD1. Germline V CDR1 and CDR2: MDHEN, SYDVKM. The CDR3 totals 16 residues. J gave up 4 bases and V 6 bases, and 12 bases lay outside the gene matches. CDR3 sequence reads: CASSPPGTGLFTEAFF. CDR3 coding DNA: TGTGCCAGCAGCCCCCCCGGGACAGGGCTGTTCACTGAAGCTTTCTTT. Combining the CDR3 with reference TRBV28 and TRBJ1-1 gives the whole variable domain DVKVTQSSRYLVKRTGEKVFLECVQDMDHENMFWYRQDPGLGLRLIYFSYDVKMKEKGDIPEGYSVSREKKERFSLILESASTNQTSMYLCASSPPGTGLFTEAFFGQGTRLTVV.

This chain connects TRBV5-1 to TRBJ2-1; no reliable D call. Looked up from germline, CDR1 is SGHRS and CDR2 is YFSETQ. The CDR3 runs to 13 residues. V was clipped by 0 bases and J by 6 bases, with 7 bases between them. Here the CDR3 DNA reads TGCGCCAGCAGCTTGGAACCTTCCAATGAGCAGTTCTTC. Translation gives CASSLEPSNEQFF.

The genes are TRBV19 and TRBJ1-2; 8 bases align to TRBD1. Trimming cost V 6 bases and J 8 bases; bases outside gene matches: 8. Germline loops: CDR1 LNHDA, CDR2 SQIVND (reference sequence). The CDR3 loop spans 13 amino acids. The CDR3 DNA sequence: TGTGCCAGTAGCCGCGGACAGGGTGTGGGCTACACCTTC. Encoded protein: CASSRGQGVGYTF. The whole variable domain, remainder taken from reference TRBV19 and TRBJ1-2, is DGGITQSPKYLFRKEGQNVTLSCEQNLNHDAMYWYRQDPGQGLRLIYYSQIVNDFQKGDIAEGYSVSREKKESFPLTVTSAQKNPTAFYLCASSRGQGVGYTFGSGTRLTVV.